The T cell receptor (beta chain) under discussion was sequenced for a study of OX40 agonist ivuxolimab in advanced cancers. Study-level findings and limits: CD8+ T cells were the subset that, on average, had more expanded clones than CD4+. Determination of antigen specificity was not performed for the expanded peripheral T cells. Dose levels from 0.1 to 3.0 mg/kg saw CD4+ and CD8+ blood T cells expand clonally by week 6. At 0.1-3.0 mg/kg, partial responders had clonal expansion among the lowest observed.

Germline CDR1 SQVTM, CDR2 ANQGSEA. The trim removed 6 bases at V and 1 base at J, leaving 12 bases unmatched. The CDR3 extends over 16 amino acids. Sequenced by immunoSEQ multiplex PCR; TCRdb stores in-frame clones only, minus some. The table records tens of thousands of clones, over 75% of them present only once. A remark on this clone: As yet, its antigen is unknown.

Sequences were derived from CD4+ or CD8+ T cells sorted from blood, sampled in a trial of the OX40 agonist ivuxolimab. The genes are TRBV29-1 and TRBJ2-7; 10 bases agree with TRBD1. The receptor comes from an adult with an advanced solid tumor such as melanoma, head and neck, liver or kidney cancer. The CDR3: CSVWTGGIRPSYEQYF. CDR3 bases: TGCAGCGTGTGGACAGGGGGGATAAGGCCTTCCTACGAGCAGTACTTC.